This TCR beta chain came from a study of blood T cell repertoires in COVID-19. Using immunoSEQ multiplex PCR, the repertoire was profiled, and TCRdb retains in-frame clones only, with some absent. Here the sample spans approximately 200,000 clones, approximately 83% being singletons. J lost 1 base, V lost 4 bases, and 3 bases had no gene match. This CDR3 has 14 residues. Germline CDR1 and CDR2: MNHEY and SVGEGT. Living in 25 or so US areas, the participants were between about 18 and 90 years of age. The J gene is TRBJ2-7, the V gene TRBV6-2 or TRBV6-3; 8 bases line up with TRBD1. This clonotype was obtained from a woman in her 40s with acute COVID-19. Sequenced input: PBMCs or T cells enriched from blood (not recorded which). As DNA, the CDR3 is TGTGCCAGCAGTTTGGGACAGGCATCCTACGAGCAGTACTTC. This gives the protein CASSLGQASYEQYF.